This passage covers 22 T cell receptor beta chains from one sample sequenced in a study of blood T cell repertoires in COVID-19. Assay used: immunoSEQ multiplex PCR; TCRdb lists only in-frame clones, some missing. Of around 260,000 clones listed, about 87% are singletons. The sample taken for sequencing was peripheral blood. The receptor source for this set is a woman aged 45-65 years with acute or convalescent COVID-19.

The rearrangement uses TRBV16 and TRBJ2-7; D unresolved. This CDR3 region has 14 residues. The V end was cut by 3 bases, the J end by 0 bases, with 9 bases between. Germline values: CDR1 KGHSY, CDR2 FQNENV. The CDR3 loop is CASSQRQNSYEQYF. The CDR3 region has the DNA TGTGCCAGCAGCCAGCGGCAGAACTCCTACGAGCAGTACTTC.

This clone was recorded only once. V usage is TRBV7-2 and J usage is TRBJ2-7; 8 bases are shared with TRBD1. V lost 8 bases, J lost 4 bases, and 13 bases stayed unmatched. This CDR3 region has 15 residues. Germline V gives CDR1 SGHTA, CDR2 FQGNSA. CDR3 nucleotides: TGTGCCAGCCGAGAACCCGGGACAGGATTTTACGAGCAGTACTTC. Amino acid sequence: CASREPGTGFYEQYF.

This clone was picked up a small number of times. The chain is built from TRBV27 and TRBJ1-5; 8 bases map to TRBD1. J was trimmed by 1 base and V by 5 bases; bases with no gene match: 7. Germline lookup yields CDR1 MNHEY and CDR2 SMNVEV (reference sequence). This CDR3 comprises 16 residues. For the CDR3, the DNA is TGTGCCAGCAGTCTTCGGACAGGGACCAGCAATCAGCCCCAGCATTTT. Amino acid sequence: CASSLRTGTSNQPQHF.

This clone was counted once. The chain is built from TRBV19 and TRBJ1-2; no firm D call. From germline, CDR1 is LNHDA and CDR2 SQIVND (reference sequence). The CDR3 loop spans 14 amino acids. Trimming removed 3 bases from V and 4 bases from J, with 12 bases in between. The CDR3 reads CASSILGTTYGYTF. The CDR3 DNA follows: TGTGCCAGTAGTATTTTGGGCACCACCTATGGCTACACCTTC.

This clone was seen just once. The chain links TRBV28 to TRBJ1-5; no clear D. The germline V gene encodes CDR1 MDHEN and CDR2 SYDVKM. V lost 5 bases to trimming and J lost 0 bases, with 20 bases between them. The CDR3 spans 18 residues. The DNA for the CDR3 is TGTGCCAGCAGTCCCATAGTACAAGGAGGTTTTAGCAATCAGCCCCAGCATTTT. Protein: CASSPIVQGGFSNQPQHF.

CDR3: CASSLGTQGYTDTQYF. The CDR3 coding sequence is TGTGCCAGCAGCTTAGGGACACAGGGCTACACAGATACGCAGTATTTT. The chain carries TRBV11-3 and TRBJ2-3, with a tentative D call TRBD1 (6 bases). CDR1 is SGHNT, CDR2 YENEEA, per germline. V was pared by 1 base and J by 2 bases, with 13 bases between. This CDR3 has 16 residues. The variable domain in full, with the rest retrieved from reference TRBV11-3 and TRBJ2-3, is EAGVVQSPRYKIIEKKQPVAFWCNPISGHNTLYWYLQNLGQGPELLIRYENEEAVDDSQLPKDRFSAERLKGVDSTLKIQPAELGDSAVYLCASSLGTQGYTDTQYFGPGTRLTVL.

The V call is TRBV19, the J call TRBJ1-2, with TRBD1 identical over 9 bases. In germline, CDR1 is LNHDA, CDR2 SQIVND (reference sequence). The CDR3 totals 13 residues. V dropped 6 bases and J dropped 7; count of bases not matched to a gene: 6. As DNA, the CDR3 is TGTGCCAGTAGCCCGGGACAGGGTCGTGGCTACACCTTC. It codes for CASSPGQGRGYTF.

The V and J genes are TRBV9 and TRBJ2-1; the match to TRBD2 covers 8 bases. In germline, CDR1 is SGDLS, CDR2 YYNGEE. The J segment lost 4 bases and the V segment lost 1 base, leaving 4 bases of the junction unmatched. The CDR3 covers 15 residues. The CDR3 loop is CASSVSGSRYNEQFF. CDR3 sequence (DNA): TGTGCCAGCAGCGTAAGCGGGAGTAGGTACAATGAGCAGTTCTTC.

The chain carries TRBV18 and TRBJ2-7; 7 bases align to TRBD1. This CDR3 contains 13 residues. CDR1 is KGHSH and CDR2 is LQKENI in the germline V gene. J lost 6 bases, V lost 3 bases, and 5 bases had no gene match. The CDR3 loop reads CASSPETGAEQYF. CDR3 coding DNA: TGTGCCAGCTCACCGGAAACAGGGGCCGAGCAGTACTTC.

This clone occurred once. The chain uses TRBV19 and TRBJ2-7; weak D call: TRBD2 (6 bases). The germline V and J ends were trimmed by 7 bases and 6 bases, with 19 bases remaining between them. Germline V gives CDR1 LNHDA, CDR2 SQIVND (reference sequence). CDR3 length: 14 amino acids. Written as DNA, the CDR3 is TGTGCCAGTACTCGAGGGAGGTTGGGGGGCGAGCAGTACTTC. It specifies CASTRGRLGGEQYF.

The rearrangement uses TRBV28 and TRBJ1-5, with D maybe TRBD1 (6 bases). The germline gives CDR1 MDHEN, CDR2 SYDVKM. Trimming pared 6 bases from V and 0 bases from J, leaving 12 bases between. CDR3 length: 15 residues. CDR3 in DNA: TGTGCCAGCAGGTACAGGGTTTATAGCAATCAGCCCCAGCATTTT. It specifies CASRYRVYSNQPQHF.

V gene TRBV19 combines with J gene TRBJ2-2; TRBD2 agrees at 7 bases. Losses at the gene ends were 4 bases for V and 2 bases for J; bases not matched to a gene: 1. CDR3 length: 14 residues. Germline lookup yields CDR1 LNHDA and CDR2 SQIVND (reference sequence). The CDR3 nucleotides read TGTGCCAGTAGTAGCGGGAGTAACACCGGGGAGCTGTTTTTT. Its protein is CASSSGSNTGELFF.

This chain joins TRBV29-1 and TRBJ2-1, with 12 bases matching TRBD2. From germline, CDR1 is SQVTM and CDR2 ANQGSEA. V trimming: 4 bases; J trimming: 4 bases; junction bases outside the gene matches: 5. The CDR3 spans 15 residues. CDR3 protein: CSVVLAGGPYNEQFF. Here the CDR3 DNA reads TGCAGCGTTGTTCTAGCGGGAGGGCCTTACAATGAGCAGTTCTTC.

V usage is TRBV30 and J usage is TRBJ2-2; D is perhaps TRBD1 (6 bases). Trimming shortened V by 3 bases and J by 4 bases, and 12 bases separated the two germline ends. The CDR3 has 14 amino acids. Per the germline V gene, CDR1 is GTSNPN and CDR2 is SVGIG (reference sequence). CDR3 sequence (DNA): TGTGCCTGGAGAACGCCAGGGGCCACCGGGGAGCTGTTTTTT. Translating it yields CAWRTPGATGELFF.

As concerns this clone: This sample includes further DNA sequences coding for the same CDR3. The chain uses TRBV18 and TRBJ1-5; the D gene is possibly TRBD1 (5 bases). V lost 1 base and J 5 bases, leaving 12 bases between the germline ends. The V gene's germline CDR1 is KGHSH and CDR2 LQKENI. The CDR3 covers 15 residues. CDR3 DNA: TGTGCCAGCTCACCACGCGACGGGGGGGATCAGCCCCAGCATTTT. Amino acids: CASSPRDGGDQPQHF.

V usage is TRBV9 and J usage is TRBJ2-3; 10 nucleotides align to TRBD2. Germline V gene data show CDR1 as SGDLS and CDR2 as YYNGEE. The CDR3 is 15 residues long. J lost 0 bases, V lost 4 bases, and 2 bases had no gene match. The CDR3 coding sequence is TGTGCCAGCAGCCGGGGACTAGCGAGCACAGATACGCAGTATTTT. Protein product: CASSRGLASTDTQYF.

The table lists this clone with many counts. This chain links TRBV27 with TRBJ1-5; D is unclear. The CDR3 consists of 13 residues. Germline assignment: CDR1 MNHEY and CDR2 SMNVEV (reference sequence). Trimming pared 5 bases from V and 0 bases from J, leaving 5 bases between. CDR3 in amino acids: CASSPFSNQPQHF. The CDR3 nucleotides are TGTGCCAGCAGTCCGTTTAGCAATCAGCCCCAGCATTTT.

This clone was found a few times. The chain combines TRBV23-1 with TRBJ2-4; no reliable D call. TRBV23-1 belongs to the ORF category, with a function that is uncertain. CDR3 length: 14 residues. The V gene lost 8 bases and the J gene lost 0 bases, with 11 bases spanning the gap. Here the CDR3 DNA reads TGCGCCAGCGGGCCAAGATTAGCCAAAAACATTCAGTACTTC. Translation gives CASGPRLAKNIQYF.

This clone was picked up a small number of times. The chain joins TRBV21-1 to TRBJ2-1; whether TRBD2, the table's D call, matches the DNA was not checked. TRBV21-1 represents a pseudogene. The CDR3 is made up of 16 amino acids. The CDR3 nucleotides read TGTGCCAGCAGCAAAGTGGGTCTGCCAGCGGGAACTTCTCATTTCTTC. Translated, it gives CASSKVGLPAGTSHFF.

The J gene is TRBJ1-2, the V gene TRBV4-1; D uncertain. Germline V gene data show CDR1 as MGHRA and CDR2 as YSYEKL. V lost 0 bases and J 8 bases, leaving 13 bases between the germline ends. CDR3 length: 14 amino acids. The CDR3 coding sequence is TGCGCCAGCAGCCAAGAGGGCAGGCACAAAGGCTACACCTTC. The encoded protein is CASSQEGRHKGYTF.

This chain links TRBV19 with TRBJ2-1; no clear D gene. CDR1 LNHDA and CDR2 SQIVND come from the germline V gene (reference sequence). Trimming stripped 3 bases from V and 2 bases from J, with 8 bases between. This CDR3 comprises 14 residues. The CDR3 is CASSIGRTYNEQFF. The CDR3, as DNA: TGTGCCAGTAGTATTGGCAGGACCTACAATGAGCAGTTCTTC.

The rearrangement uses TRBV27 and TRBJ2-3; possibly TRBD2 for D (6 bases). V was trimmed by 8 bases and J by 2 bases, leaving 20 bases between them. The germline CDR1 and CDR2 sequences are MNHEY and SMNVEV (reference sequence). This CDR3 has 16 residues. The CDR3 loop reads CASQPIGGLLTDTQYF. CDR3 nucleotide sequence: TGTGCCAGCCAACCCATCGGGGGACTCCTCACAGATACGCAGTATTTT.